This is a list of T cell receptor beta chains from one sample in a study of cytomegalovirus exposure and HLA in healthy donors. Clones were read by immunoSEQ multiplex PCR, and TCRdb kept only the in-frame ones, dropping some. Seen here are more than 80,000 clones, more than 60% observed once, and the top ten hold roughly 8.8%. Sequenced input: PBMCs. The receptor source for this set is a human donor in good health. CDR3s include the opening cysteine and the closing phenylalanine or tryptophan. The order of the fields is CDR3 DNA, CDR3 protein, V gene, clone size, J gene, D gene. The D gene is left open where the match is weak. Size values are once, few and many counts, or a class for expanded clones, and some rows have none.

CDR3 DNA: TGTGCCAGCAGTGAACAGGGGTGGGACACTGAAGCTTTCTTT
CDR3 protein: CASSEQGWDTEAFF
V gene: TRBV6-4
clone size: few
J gene: TRBJ1-1
D gene: TRBD1

CDR3 DNA: TGTGCCAGCAGCGTGACAGCAGTGAACACTGAAGCTTTCTTT
CDR3 protein: CASSVTAVNTEAFF
V gene: TRBV5-4
clone size: .
J gene: TRBJ1-1
D gene: .

CDR3 DNA: TGTGCCAGTAGGTTCGGGGACAGGGGTTCACCCCTCCACTTT
CDR3 protein: CASRFGDRGSPLHF
V gene: TRBV6-5
clone size: .
J gene: TRBJ1-6
D gene: TRBD1

CDR3 DNA: TGTGCCAGCACCGATTACGGCACTAAAAACTATGGCTACACCTTC
CDR3 protein: CASTDYGTKNYGYTF
V gene: TRBV6-1
clone size: once
J gene: TRBJ1-2
D gene: .

CDR3 DNA: TGTGCCAGCAGCTCAAGTCGAGCCGTTATGAACACTGAAGCTTTCTTT
CDR3 protein: CASSSSRAVMNTEAFF
V gene: TRBV5-4
clone size: .
J gene: TRBJ1-1
D gene: .

CDR3 DNA: TGTGCCAGCAGTTACACGGACTACACAGATACGCAGTATTTT
CDR3 protein: CASSYTDYTDTQYF
V gene: TRBV6-5
clone size: few
J gene: TRBJ2-3
D gene: .

CDR3 DNA: TGTGCCAGCATCAGGGACAGGGACACTGAAGCTTTCTTT
CDR3 protein: CASIRDRDTEAFF
V gene: TRBV2
clone size: .
J gene: TRBJ1-1
D gene: TRBD1

CDR3 DNA: TGTGCCAGCACCCCCAGACAGGGAAATTCACCCCTCCACTTT
CDR3 protein: CASTPRQGNSPLHF
V gene: TRBV6-1
clone size: few
J gene: TRBJ1-6
D gene: TRBD1

CDR3 DNA: TGTGCCAGCAGCTTGTTGGGGACTAGCGGGTCCTCCTACAATGAGCAGTTCTTC
CDR3 protein: CASSLLGTSGSSYNEQFF
V gene: TRBV5-5
clone size: .
J gene: TRBJ2-1
D gene: TRBD2

CDR3 DNA: TGTGCCAGCTCACCTGACAGGGGGCCTCCCGGGGAGCTGTTTTTT
CDR3 protein: CASSPDRGPPGELFF
V gene: TRBV18
clone size: .
J gene: TRBJ2-2
D gene: TRBD1

CDR3 DNA: TGTGCCAGTAGTCCGGTAGCGGGGGGGCCCTACAATGAGCAGTTCTTC
CDR3 protein: CASSPVAGGPYNEQFF
V gene: TRBV19
clone size: .
J gene: TRBJ2-1
D gene: TRBD2

CDR3 DNA: TGTGCCAGCATCCCTTGGGGGGGGGCGCAAGATACGCAGTATTTT
CDR3 protein: CASIPWGGAQDTQYF
V gene: TRBV6-1
clone size: .
J gene: TRBJ2-3
D gene: .

CDR3 DNA: TGTGCCAGCAGTCCGATCGACAAAAGCAATCAGCCCCAGCATTTT
CDR3 protein: CASSPIDKSNQPQHF
V gene: TRBV27
clone size: .
J gene: TRBJ1-5
D gene: .

CDR3 DNA: TGCGCCAGCAGCCAAATACTAGTTTCAGATACGCAGTATTTT
CDR3 protein: CASSQILVSDTQYF
V gene: TRBV4-1
clone size: .
J gene: TRBJ2-3
D gene: .

CDR3 DNA: TGTGCCAGTATTTCCGGGACAGGGAGAGGGAATGAGCAGTTCTTC
CDR3 protein: CASISGTGRGNEQFF
V gene: TRBV27
clone size: .
J gene: TRBJ2-1
D gene: TRBD1

CDR3 DNA: TGTGCCAGCAGCTCCCGGGACAGGGTCTCTGGGGCCAACGTCCTGACTTTC
CDR3 protein: CASSSRDRVSGANVLTF
V gene: TRBV5-4
clone size: few
J gene: TRBJ2-6
D gene: TRBD1

CDR3 DNA: TGTGCCAGCAGCTCCGGCAGGGGAACTGAAGCTTTCTTT
CDR3 protein: CASSSGRGTEAFF
V gene: TRBV7-8
clone size: .
J gene: TRBJ1-1
D gene: .

CDR3 DNA: TGTGCCAGTACCACAGGGGTCCCAGATACGCAGTATTTT
CDR3 protein: CASTTGVPDTQYF
V gene: TRBV19
clone size: .
J gene: TRBJ2-3
D gene: TRBD1

CDR3 DNA: TGTGCCAGCAGCTTAGGCAGGGCAAACACTGAAGCTTTCTTT
CDR3 protein: CASSLGRANTEAFF
V gene: TRBV7-6
clone size: .
J gene: TRBJ1-1
D gene: .

CDR3 DNA: TGCGCCAGCAGCCAAGATGGGACAGGGGCTTTCAGGGGCTACACCTTC
CDR3 protein: CASSQDGTGAFRGYTF
V gene: TRBV4-1
clone size: .
J gene: TRBJ1-2
D gene: TRBD1

CDR3 DNA: TGCGCCAGCAGTGAGTTTATCCCCGGGGAGCTGTTTTTT
CDR3 protein: CASSEFIPGELFF
V gene: TRBV10-2
clone size: .
J gene: TRBJ2-2
D gene: .

CDR3 DNA: TGTGCCAGCTCACCACTGCGACCGCCCGGGGCAGATACGCAGTATTTT
CDR3 protein: CASSPLRPPGADTQYF
V gene: TRBV18
clone size: .
J gene: TRBJ2-3
D gene: .

CDR3 DNA: TGTGCCAGTAGTAAGGGGGGACAGGGAAACAATCAGCCCCAGCATTTT
CDR3 protein: CASSKGGQGNNQPQHF
V gene: TRBV19
clone size: .
J gene: TRBJ1-5
D gene: TRBD1

CDR3 DNA: TGTGCCACCCATCACACAGGAGGGCAGGTTAGCAATCAGCCCCAGCATTTT
CDR3 protein: CATHHTGGQVSNQPQHF
V gene: TRBV19
clone size: .
J gene: TRBJ1-5
D gene: .

CDR3 DNA: TGTGCCAGCAGCTCTAGGTTAAGGTCCTACGAGCAGTACTTC
CDR3 protein: CASSSRLRSYEQYF
V gene: TRBV11-3
clone size: .
J gene: TRBJ2-7
D gene: .

CDR3 DNA: TGTGCCAGCAGTGAAGCTGCGGTGACCCAGTACTTC
CDR3 protein: CASSEAAVTQYF
V gene: TRBV6-1
clone size: few
J gene: TRBJ2-5
D gene: .

CDR3 DNA: TGTGCCAGTAGTATCGACAGCACCAACAATGAGCAGTTCTTC
CDR3 protein: CASSIDSTNNEQFF
V gene: TRBV19
clone size: .
J gene: TRBJ2-1
D gene: .

CDR3 DNA: TGTGCCAGCAGCTTAACAGTTGAGGCCAACGTCCTGACTTTC
CDR3 protein: CASSLTVEANVLTF
V gene: TRBV7-9
clone size: few
J gene: TRBJ2-6
D gene: .

CDR3 DNA: TGTGCCATCAGCGATAATGTAGGGAGCCTCACAGATACGCAGTATTTT
CDR3 protein: CAISDNVGSLTDTQYF
V gene: TRBV10-3
clone size: .
J gene: TRBJ2-3
D gene: .

CDR3 DNA: TGTGCCAGCAAGGAAGGGGTGGTAATCAATGAGCAGTTCTTC
CDR3 protein: CASKEGVVINEQFF
V gene: TRBV6-1
clone size: .
J gene: TRBJ2-1
D gene: .